These 32 T cell receptor beta chains were sequenced from one sample in a study of cytomegalovirus exposure and HLA in healthy donors. The PCR was carried out with 60 Vbeta primers and 13 Jbeta primers. The table came from immunoSEQ multiplex PCR; TCRdb's copy has only in-frame clones and leaves some out. The table lists some 200,000 clones, roughly three quarters of them singletons. The source material was PBMCs. The receptors were sampled from a woman aged 45 to 65 in good health and CMV-seronegative.

The CDR3 sequence is CASSSPGQGPRQYF. The DNA for the CDR3 is TGTGCCAGCAGTTCCCCCGGACAGGGGCCTCGGCAGTACTTC. V and J are TRBV28 and TRBJ2-7, with 9 bases aligning to TRBD1. The CDR3 length is 14 residues. V shed 4 bases, J shed 9 bases, and the junction held 10 bases outside the gene matches. Germline loops: CDR1 MDHEN, CDR2 SYDVKM.

V usage is TRBV6-1 and J usage is TRBJ1-2; D is perhaps TRBD1 (5 bases). Germline values: CDR1 MNHNS, CDR2 SASEGT. CDR3 length: 15 amino acids. With 5 bases removed from V and 4 bases from J, the gap between germline ends came to 17 bases. The CDR3 nucleotides read TGTGCCAGCAGTCTGCTCTCAGGGCAATCCTATGGCTACACCTTC. It encodes CASSLLSGQSYGYTF.

The V call is TRBV5-6, the J call TRBJ1-5; unclear D gene. This CDR3 region has 12 residues. Trimming removed 3 bases at V and 6 bases at J, with 7 bases between. Germline CDR1 reads SGHDT; CDR2 reads YYEEEE. The CDR3 DNA follows: TGTGCCAGCAGCTCGTCGGGTCAGCCCCAGCATTTT. Translating it yields CASSSSGQPQHF.

This chain uses TRBV6-5 with TRBJ2-1; the match to TRBD1 covers 9 bases. The CDR3 has 15 residues. Trimming removed 6 bases from V and 4 bases from J; junction bases left unmatched: 7. CDR1 and CDR2 (germline): MNHEY, SVGAGI. As DNA, the CDR3 is TGTGCCAGCAGCCTAATCGGGACAGGGTACAATGAGCAGTTCTTC. It specifies CASSLIGTGYNEQFF.

CDR3 coding DNA: TGCGCCAGCAGCTTAGGAGGGGAGAGGGGTCAGCCCCAGCATTTT. It codes for CASSLGGERGQPQHF. J is TRBJ1-5 and V is TRBV5-1; D may be TRBD1 (5 bases). Germline V gene lookup returns CDR1 SGHRS and CDR2 YFSETQ. The CDR3 is 15 amino acids. V was pared by 2 bases and J by 6 bases, with 15 bases between.

This clone was seen a handful of times. The chain links TRBV28 to TRBJ2-1, with 11 bases matching TRBD2. J lost 9 bases, V lost 7 bases, and 11 bases had no gene match. CDR3 length: 15 residues. Germline CDR1 reads MDHEN; CDR2 reads SYDVKM. CDR3 in amino acids: CASTVLAGGPSEQFF. CDR3 nucleotides: TGTGCCAGCACGGTCTTAGCGGGAGGGCCCAGTGAGCAGTTCTTC. Variable domain in full (rest from reference TRBV28 and TRBJ2-1): DVKVTQSSRYLVKRTGEKVFLECVQDMDHENMFWYRQDPGLGLRLIYFSYDVKMKEKGDIPEGYSVSREKKERFSLILESASTNQTSMYLCASTVLAGGPSEQFFGPGTRLTVL.

This rearrangement joins TRBV4-2 to TRBJ1-1; 11 positions match TRBD1. Trimming cost V 1 base and J 4 bases; bases outside gene matches: 2. CDR1 and CDR2 (germline): LGHNA, YNFKEQ. CDR3 size: 15 residues. The CDR3 spells CASSQAGTGGTEAFF. The CDR3 bases are TGTGCCAGCAGCCAAGCAGGGACAGGGGGCACTGAAGCTTTCTTT.

The CDR3: CASSLIRDSYEQYF. The CDR3, as DNA: TGCGCCAGCAGCCTTATCCGGGATAGCTACGAGCAGTACTTC. J is TRBJ2-7 and V is TRBV5-1; D possibly corresponds to TRBD2 (5 bases). The germline V and J ends were trimmed by 4 bases and 3 bases, with 14 bases remaining between them. The CDR3 runs 14 residues. The germline gives CDR1 SGHRS, CDR2 YFSETQ.

V usage is TRBV10-1 and J usage is TRBJ1-1; D is uncertain. Germline loops: CDR1 WNHNN, CDR2 SYGVQD (reference sequence). V lost 8 bases to trimming and J lost 5 bases, with 18 bases between them. This CDR3 is 14 amino acids long. CDR3 bases: TGCGCCAGCCGCCCAAATTTTGGGAGTACTGAAGCTTTCTTT. Protein product: CASRPNFGSTEAFF.

This chain connects TRBV5-1 to TRBJ2-7; 12 nucleotides line up with TRBD2. The germline gives CDR1 SGHRS, CDR2 YFSETQ. This CDR3 has 19 amino acids. J lost 12 bases, V lost 4 bases, and 26 bases had no gene match. The CDR3 protein is CASSRQLDGETGTSGYRYF. CDR3 in DNA: TGCGCCAGCAGCCGGCAATTGGACGGGGAGACCGGGACTAGCGGGTATCGGTACTTC.

The rearrangement uses TRBV9 and TRBJ1-1, with 7 bases matching TRBD1. The CDR3 is made up of 15 amino acids. V shed 4 bases and J 3 bases; nucleotides not matched to a gene: 9. Germline-derived CDR1 and CDR2 are SGDLS and YYNGEE. The CDR3 nucleotides read TGTGCCAGCAGCCCCCGGACAGGTTGGGACACTGAAGCTTTCTTT. It yields the protein CASSPRTGWDTEAFF.

V gene TRBV18 combines with J gene TRBJ1-3; 7 nucleotides align to TRBD1. The CDR3 has 15 residues. The germline V gene has CDR1 KGHSH and CDR2 LQKENI. J lost 4 bases, V lost 3 bases, and 6 bases had no gene match. The CDR3 is CASSPQTGSGNTIYF. The DNA of the CDR3 is TGTGCCAGCTCACCCCAGACAGGGTCCGGAAACACCATATATTTT.

This clone was seen a handful of times. This chain connects TRBV11-2 to TRBJ2-7, with a possible D match to TRBD1 (5 bases). This CDR3 is 12 amino acids long. Trimming took off 3 bases at V and 3 bases at J, with 6 bases between the two ends. Germline CDR1 is SGHAT and CDR2 is FQNNGV. The CDR3 sequence is CASSLTDYEQYF. The DNA for the CDR3 is TGTGCCAGCAGCTTGACAGACTACGAGCAGTACTTC.

This clone has more than one count but fewer than ten. The chain combines TRBV29-1 with TRBJ2-1; TRBD1 agrees at 7 bases. Germline CDR1 is SQVTM and CDR2 is ANQGSEA. Germline trimming cut 4 bases from V and 0 bases from J; bases unmatched to any gene: 6. The CDR3 covers 15 residues. This CDR3 is CSVGPGGSSYNEQFF. CDR3 DNA sequence: TGCAGCGTTGGCCCAGGGGGTAGCTCCTACAATGAGCAGTTCTTC.

This clone was seen just once. The chain joins TRBV9 to TRBJ1-1, with 8 positions matching TRBD1. After removal of 4 bases from V and 5 bases from J, the junction contained 10 bases not matched to a gene. Germline CDR1 is SGDLS and CDR2 is YYNGEE. This CDR3 contains 15 residues. This CDR3 reads CASSPRQGPGTEAFF. The CDR3 DNA follows: TGTGCCAGCAGCCCCAGACAGGGGCCAGGTACTGAAGCTTTCTTT.

This chain connects TRBV29-1 to TRBJ2-5; 11 bases match TRBD2. After removal of 3 bases from V and 0 bases from J, the junction contained 6 bases not matched to a gene. This CDR3 spans 16 amino acids. CDR1 and CDR2 (germline): SQVTM, ANQGSEA. CDR3 sequence: CSVDGLAGGHQETQYF. CDR3 DNA sequence: TGCAGCGTTGATGGTCTAGCGGGGGGCCACCAAGAGACCCAGTACTTC.

The chain uses TRBV10-2 and TRBJ2-1, with 11 bases fitting TRBD2. Unmatched junction bases numbered 10, after V lost 3 bases and J lost 3 bases. Germline lookup yields CDR1 WSHSY and CDR2 SAAADI. The CDR3 has 18 residues. The CDR3 DNA reads as TGCGCCAGCAGTGAAGAGGTCTCTAGCGGGGGGTTCTACAATGAGCAGTTCTTC. Protein: CASSEEVSSGGFYNEQFF.

The chain carries TRBV7-7 and TRBJ2-7, with TRBD2 matching 9 bases. CDR3 length equals 13 residues. Germline lookup yields CDR1 SSHAT and CDR2 FNYEAQ (reference sequence). The V segment lost 6 bases and the J segment 3 bases; nucleotides outside the gene matches: 3. CDR3 nucleotides: TGTGCCAGCAGTCGTAGCGGGGGCTACGAGCAGTACTTC. Encoded protein: CASSRSGGYEQYF. Based on the CDR3 plus reference TRBV7-7 and TRBJ2-7, the full variable domain is GAGVSQSPRYKVTKRGQDVTLRCDPISSHATLYWYQQALGQGPEFLTYFNYEAQPDKSGLPSDRFSAERPEGSISTLTIQRTEQRDSAMYRCASSRSGGYEQYFGPGTRLTVT.

This clone occurred once. The V gene is TRBV19, the J gene TRBJ2-7, with 9 bases aligning to TRBD1. After removal of 6 bases from V and 1 base from J, the junction contained 4 bases not matched to a gene. This CDR3 comprises 14 residues. The germline V gene encodes CDR1 LNHDA and CDR2 SQIVND (reference sequence). This CDR3 reads CASRGTGRSYEQYF. CDR3 sequence (DNA): TGTGCCAGTAGAGGGACAGGGAGATCCTACGAGCAGTACTTC. The variable domain in full, with the rest retrieved from reference TRBV19 and TRBJ2-7, is DGGITQSPKYLFRKEGQNVTLSCEQNLNHDAMYWYRQDPGQGLRLIYYSQIVNDFQKGDIAEGYSVSREKKESFPLTVTSAQKNPTAFYLCASRGTGRSYEQYFGPGTRLTVT.

J is TRBJ2-1 and V is TRBV6-5; no reliable D call. Germline V gene sequence: CDR1 MNHEY, CDR2 SVGAGI. This CDR3 is 15 amino acids long. Trimming stripped 3 bases from V and 0 bases from J, with 9 bases between. CDR3 protein: CASSYRESSYNEQFF. CDR3 in DNA: TGTGCCAGCAGTTATCGCGAGAGCTCCTACAATGAGCAGTTCTTC.

This clone has more than one count but fewer than ten. CDR3 amino acids: CASSNLQGKDTEAFF. CDR3 sequence (DNA): TGCGCCAGCAGCAACCTTCAGGGGAAGGACACTGAAGCTTTCTTT. V usage is TRBV4-1 and J usage is TRBJ1-1; D perhaps matches TRBD1 (6 bases). The CDR3 spans 15 residues. The V and J ends lost 5 bases and 3 bases respectively, with 16 bases between them. Germline V gives CDR1 MGHRA, CDR2 YSYEKL.

This clone was counted only a few times. The chain couples TRBV2 to TRBJ1-2; the D is unclear. V was pared by 6 bases and J by 0 bases, with 11 bases between. This CDR3 has 14 amino acids. Germline V gives CDR1 SNHLY, CDR2 FYNNEI. The CDR3 loop reads CASSPGSTNYGYTF. In nucleotides, the CDR3 is TGTGCCAGCAGCCCGGGGAGTACTAACTATGGCTACACCTTC.

The rearrangement joins TRBV29-1 to TRBJ1-3; 9 bases fit TRBD1. The ends lost 3 bases at V and 2 bases at J; junction bases unmatched: 5. Germline lookup yields CDR1 SQVTM and CDR2 ANQGSEA. The CDR3 is 15 amino acids. The CDR3 coding sequence is TGCAGCGTTGAGAGGGGACAGGGCCCTGGAAACACCATATATTTT. Encoded protein: CSVERGQGPGNTIYF.

V and J are TRBV5-6 and TRBJ2-7; 8 bases match TRBD1. J gave up 7 bases and V 4 bases, and 7 bases lay outside the gene matches. The CDR3 is 13 residues long. Germline V CDR1 and CDR2: SGHDT, YYEEEE. CDR3 nucleotides: TGTGCCAGCAGCCCCTGGACAGGGAAAGAGCAGTACTTC. This sequence encodes CASSPWTGKEQYF.

The chain's CDR3 is CASRPGQLGNQPQHF. The CDR3 nucleotides are TGTGCCAGCAGACCTGGACAGTTAGGCAATCAGCCCCAGCATTTT. V is TRBV6-5 and J is TRBJ1-5; TRBD1 is a possible D gene (6 bases). The V and J ends lost 6 bases and 2 bases respectively, with 14 bases between them. The germline V gene encodes CDR1 MNHEY and CDR2 SVGAGI. The length of the CDR3 is 15 residues.

This clone has a handful of counts. The chain has TRBV27 and TRBJ1-1, with D maybe TRBD1 (5 bases). The CDR3 runs to 17 residues. The germline V gene has CDR1 MNHEY and CDR2 SMNVEV (reference sequence). V lost 3 bases and J lost 3, with 20 bases in between. As DNA, the CDR3 is TGTGCCAGCAGTTTCAGGGTGGGGGGAACACGGGACACTGAAGCTTTCTTT. Translating it yields CASSFRVGGTRDTEAFF.

V gene TRBV9 combines with J gene TRBJ1-1, with 9 bases fitting TRBD1. J was trimmed by 4 bases and V by 2 bases; bases with no gene match: 9. The CDR3 loop spans 16 amino acids. The germline gives CDR1 SGDLS, CDR2 YYNGEE. CDR3 DNA sequence: TGTGCCAGCAGCGTTACAACAGGGGGCGCGGGCACTGAAGCTTTCTTT. Its translation is CASSVTTGGAGTEAFF.

The J gene is TRBJ2-7, the V gene TRBV9, with 12 bases lining up with TRBD2. This CDR3 comprises 16 residues. J lost 6 bases, V lost 0 bases, and 7 bases had no gene match. CDR1 is SGDLS and CDR2 is YYNGEE in the germline V gene. The CDR3 loop is CASSVGLAGDYREQYF. CDR3 in DNA: TGTGCCAGCAGCGTAGGACTAGCGGGAGATTATCGCGAGCAGTACTTC.

The chain uses TRBV19 and TRBJ2-5; possibly TRBD2 for D (6 bases). There are 14 residues in the CDR3. The germline V gene has CDR1 LNHDA and CDR2 SQIVND (reference sequence). V lost 3 bases and J lost 5, with 13 bases in between. CDR3 loop: CASSIGRGRETQYF. The CDR3 DNA reads as TGTGCCAGTAGTATCGGGCGGGGCAGGGAGACCCAGTACTTC.

The V gene is TRBV7-3, the J gene TRBJ2-2; no clear D. This CDR3 has 14 amino acids. V dropped 5 bases and J dropped 6 bases, with 13 bases sitting between them. Germline-derived CDR1 and CDR2 are SGHTA and FQGTGA. The CDR3 region has the DNA TGTGCCAGCAGCCCCGACCCCACAGCCGGGGAGCTGTTTTTT. This codes for CASSPDPTAGELFF.

This clone was seen a single time. The chain combines TRBV18 with TRBJ2-2; 8 positions agree with TRBD1. This CDR3 spans 17 amino acids. J gave up 1 base and V 2 bases, and 6 bases lay outside the gene matches. Germline V gene lookup returns CDR1 KGHSH and CDR2 LQKENI. The CDR3: CASSPADRGLNTGELFF. CDR3 in DNA: TGTGCCAGCTCACCAGCCGACAGGGGATTGAACACCGGGGAGCTGTTTTTT. The whole variable domain, remainder taken from reference TRBV18 and TRBJ2-2, is NAGVMQNPRHLVRRRGQEARLRCSPMKGHSHVYWYRQLPEEGLKFMVYLQKENIIDESGMPKERFSAEFPKEGPSILRIQQVVRGDSAAYFCASSPADRGLNTGELFFGEGSRLTVL.

Concerning this clone: The CDR3 does not close with the conserved phenylalanine or tryptophan, likely indicating a read error. The chain couples TRBV6-1 to TRBJ1-5; D is uncertain. Germline V gene sequence: CDR1 MNHNS, CDR2 SASEGT. V was clipped by 5 bases and J by 0 bases, with 8 bases between them. The CDR3 is made up of 14 amino acids. The CDR3 spells CASSLHYSNQPQHL. The CDR3 bases are TGTGCCAGCAGTCTTCACTATAGCAATCAGCCCCAGCATCTT.